This T cell receptor beta chain came from a study of shared clonotypes between healthy human individuals. All participating donors were Caucasian adults from Nashville, Tennessee. Clones were read by immunoSEQ multiplex PCR, and TCRdb kept only the in-frame ones, dropping some. The table has approximately 2.5 million clones, approximately 94% seen once. Whole-study findings and limits: Relative to clonotypes present in all four donors, those not shared had lower generation probabilities.

In regard to this clone: Its cognate antigen is unknown.

The sequence derives from a man younger than 35 in good health. The sequencing input was naive CD4+ T cells sorted from blood. Subset in this sample: CD45RA+ positively selected.

CDR3 region: CASSVGTTGNTIYF. Here the CDR3 DNA reads TGTGCCAGCAGCGTGGGGACCACGGGAAACACCATATATTTT. The rearrangement joins TRBV14 to TRBJ1-3; a possible D gene is TRBD1 (5 bases). Trimming cost V 5 bases and J 4 bases, with 12 bases left between them. The CDR3 totals 14 residues. Germline CDR1 is SGHDN and CDR2 is FVKESK.